This T cell receptor beta chain was identified in a study of cytomegalovirus exposure and HLA in healthy donors. TCRdb's copy holds only in-frame clones and misses some; the assay was immunoSEQ multiplex PCR. The table lists some 170,000 clones, 80% to 85% of them singletons. Study-wide results and limits: A list of 164 TCR beta chains associated with cytomegalovirus was given. In vitro work confirmed that a few CMV-associated chains recognize CMV antigens.

Turning to this clone: Antigen unknown.

CDR1 is SEHNR, CDR2 FQNEAQ, per germline (reference sequence). The ends lost 0 bases at V and 9 bases at J; junction bases unmatched: 8. This CDR3 region has 16 residues. Source material: PBMCs. This chain joins TRBV7-9 and TRBJ1-6; 7 nucleotides match TRBD1. This TCR was recovered from a man under 40 in good health and CMV-seropositive. CDR3 nucleotide sequence: TGTGCCAGCAGCTTAGCGCAGTCAGGGGGGCGTTCACCCCTCCACTTT. It yields the protein CASSLAQSGGRSPLHF.